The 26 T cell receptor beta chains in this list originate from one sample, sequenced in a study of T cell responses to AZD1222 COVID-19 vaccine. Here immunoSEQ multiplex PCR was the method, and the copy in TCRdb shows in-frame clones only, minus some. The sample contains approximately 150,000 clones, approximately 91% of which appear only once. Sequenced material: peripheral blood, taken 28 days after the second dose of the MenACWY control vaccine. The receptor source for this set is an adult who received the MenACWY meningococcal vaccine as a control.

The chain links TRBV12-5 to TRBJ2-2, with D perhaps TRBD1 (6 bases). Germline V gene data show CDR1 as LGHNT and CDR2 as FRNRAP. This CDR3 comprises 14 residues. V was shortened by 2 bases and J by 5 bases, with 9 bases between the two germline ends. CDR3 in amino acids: CASGLSQGTGELFF. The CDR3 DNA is TGTGCTAGTGGTTTGTCACAGGGTACCGGGGAGCTGTTTTTT.

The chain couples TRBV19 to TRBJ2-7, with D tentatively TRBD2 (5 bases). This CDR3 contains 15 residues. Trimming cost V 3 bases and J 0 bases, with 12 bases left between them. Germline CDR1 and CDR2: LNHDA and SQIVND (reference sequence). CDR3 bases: TGTGCCAGTAGTATGGCGGGTTTGGGCTCCTACGAGCAGTACTTC. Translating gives CASSMAGLGSYEQYF.

CDR3 loop: CASGESSYNSPLHF. The DNA for the CDR3 is TGTGCCTCCGGAGAAAGCTCCTATAATTCACCCCTCCACTTT. The gene calls are TRBV10-3 and TRBJ1-6, with D unclear. The CDR3 consists of 14 residues. V was trimmed by 11 bases and J by 0 bases, leaving 11 bases between them. Germline lookup yields CDR1 ENHRY and CDR2 SYGVKD.

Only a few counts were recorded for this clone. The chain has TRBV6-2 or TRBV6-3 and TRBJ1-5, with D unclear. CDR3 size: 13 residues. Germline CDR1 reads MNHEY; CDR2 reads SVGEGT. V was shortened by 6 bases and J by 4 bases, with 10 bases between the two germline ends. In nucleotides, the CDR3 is TGTGCCAGCAGCCGCTTTGAGAATCAGCCCCAGCATTTT. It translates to CASSRFENQPQHF.

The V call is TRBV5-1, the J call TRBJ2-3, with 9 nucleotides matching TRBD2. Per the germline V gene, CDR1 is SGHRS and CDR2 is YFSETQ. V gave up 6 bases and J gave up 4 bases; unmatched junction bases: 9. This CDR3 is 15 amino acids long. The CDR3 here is CASIASGGLSDTQYF. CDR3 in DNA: TGCGCCAGCATAGCGAGCGGGGGGTTATCAGATACGCAGTATTTT.

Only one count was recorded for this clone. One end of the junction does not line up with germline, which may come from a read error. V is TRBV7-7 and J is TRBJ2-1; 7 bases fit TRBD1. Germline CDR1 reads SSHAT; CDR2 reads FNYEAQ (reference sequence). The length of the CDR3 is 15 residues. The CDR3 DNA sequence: TGTGCTAGCAGCGCCGGGACAGACTCCTACAATGAGCAGTTCTTC. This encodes CASSAGTDSYNEQFF.

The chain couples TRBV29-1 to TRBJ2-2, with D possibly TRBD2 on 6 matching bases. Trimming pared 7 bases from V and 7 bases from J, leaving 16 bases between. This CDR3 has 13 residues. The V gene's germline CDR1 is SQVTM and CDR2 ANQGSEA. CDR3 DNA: TGCAGCGCCAGGGACTCATTCGACGGGGAGCTGTTTTTT. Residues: CSARDSFDGELFF.

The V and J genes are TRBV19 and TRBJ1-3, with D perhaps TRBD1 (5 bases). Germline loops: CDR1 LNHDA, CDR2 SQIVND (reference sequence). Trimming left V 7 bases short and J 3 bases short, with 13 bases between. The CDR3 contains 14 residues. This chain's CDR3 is CASTKDRGGNTIYF. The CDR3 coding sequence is TGTGCCAGTACCAAAGACAGAGGTGGAAACACCATATATTTT.

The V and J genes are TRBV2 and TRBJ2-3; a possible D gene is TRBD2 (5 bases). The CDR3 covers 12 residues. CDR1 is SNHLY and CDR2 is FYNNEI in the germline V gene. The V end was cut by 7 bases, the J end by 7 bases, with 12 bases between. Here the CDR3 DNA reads TGTGCCAGCACCCACGGGGTTCATACGCAGTATTTT. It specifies CASTHGVHTQYF.

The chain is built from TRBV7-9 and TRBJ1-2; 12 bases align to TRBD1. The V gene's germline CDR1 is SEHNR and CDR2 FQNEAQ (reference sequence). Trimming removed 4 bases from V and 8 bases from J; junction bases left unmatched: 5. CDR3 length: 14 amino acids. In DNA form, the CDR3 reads TGTGCCAGCAGCTACGGGACAGGGGGCTTAGGCTACACCTTC. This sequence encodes CASSYGTGGLGYTF.

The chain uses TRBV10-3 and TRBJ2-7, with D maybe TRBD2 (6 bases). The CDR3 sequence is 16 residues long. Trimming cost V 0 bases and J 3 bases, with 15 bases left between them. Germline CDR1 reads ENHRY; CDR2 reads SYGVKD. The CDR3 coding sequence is TGTGCCATCAGTGAGTCGACGGGAGAGCGTCTCTACGAGCAGTACTTC. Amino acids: CAISESTGERLYEQYF.

CDR3 DNA: TGTGCCTGGACCCCGGGGGCCTCGTGGCCCCAGCATTTT. Amino acid sequence: CAWTPGASWPQHF. The chain couples TRBV30 to TRBJ1-5, with a tentative D call TRBD1 (6 bases). The germline CDR1 and CDR2 sequences are GTSNPN and SVGIG (reference sequence). V shed 4 bases and J shed 9 bases, with 16 bases lying between them. The CDR3 covers 13 residues. The whole variable domain, remainder taken from reference TRBV30 and TRBJ1-5, is SQTIHQWPATLVQPVGSPLSLECTVEGTSNPNLYWYRQAAGRGLQLLFYSVGIGQISSEVPQNLSASRPQDRQFILSSKKLLLSDSGFYLCAWTPGASWPQHFGDGTRLSIL.

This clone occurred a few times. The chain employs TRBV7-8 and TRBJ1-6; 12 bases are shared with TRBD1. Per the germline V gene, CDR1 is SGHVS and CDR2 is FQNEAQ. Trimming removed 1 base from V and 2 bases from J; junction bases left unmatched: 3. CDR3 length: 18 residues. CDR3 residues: CASSLEGQGATYNSPLHF. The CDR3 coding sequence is TGTGCCAGCAGCTTAGAGGGACAGGGGGCGACCTATAATTCACCCCTCCACTTT.

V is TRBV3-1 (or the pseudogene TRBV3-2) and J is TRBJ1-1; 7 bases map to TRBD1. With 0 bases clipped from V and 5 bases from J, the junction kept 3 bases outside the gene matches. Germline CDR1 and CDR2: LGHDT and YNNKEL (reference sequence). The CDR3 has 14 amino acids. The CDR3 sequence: CASSQDKGATEAFF. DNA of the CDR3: TGTGCCAGCAGCCAAGATAAGGGGGCGACTGAAGCTTTCTTT.

The CDR3 region has the DNA TGTGCCAGCAGCGCGACTGACGGGGTCACCGGGGAGCTGTTTTTT. Amino acids: CASSATDGVTGELFF. The V gene is TRBV7-9, the J gene TRBJ2-2; TRBD2 might be the D (5 bases). The germline V and J ends were trimmed by 5 bases and 4 bases, with 14 bases remaining between them. Germline lookup yields CDR1 SEHNR and CDR2 FQNEAQ (reference sequence). CDR3 size: 15 residues.

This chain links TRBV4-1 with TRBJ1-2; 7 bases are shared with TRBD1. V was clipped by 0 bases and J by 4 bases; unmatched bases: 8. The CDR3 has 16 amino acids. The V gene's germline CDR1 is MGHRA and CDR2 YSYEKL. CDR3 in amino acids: CASSQDHTGAIYGYTF. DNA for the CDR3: TGCGCCAGCAGCCAAGATCACACAGGGGCAATCTATGGCTACACCTTC.

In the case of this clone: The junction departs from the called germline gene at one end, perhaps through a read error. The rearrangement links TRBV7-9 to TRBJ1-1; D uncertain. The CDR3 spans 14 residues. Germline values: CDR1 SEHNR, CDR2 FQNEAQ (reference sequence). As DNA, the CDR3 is TGTGCCAGCAGTTTAGCGCCTCGGCAGCTTGAAGCTTTCTTT. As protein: CASSLAPRQLEAFF.

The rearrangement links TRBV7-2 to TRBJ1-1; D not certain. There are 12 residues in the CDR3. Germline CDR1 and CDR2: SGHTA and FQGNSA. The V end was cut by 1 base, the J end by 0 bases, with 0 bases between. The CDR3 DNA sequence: TGTGCCAGCAGCTTAGTGAACACTGAAGCTTTCTTT. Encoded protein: CASSLVNTEAFF.

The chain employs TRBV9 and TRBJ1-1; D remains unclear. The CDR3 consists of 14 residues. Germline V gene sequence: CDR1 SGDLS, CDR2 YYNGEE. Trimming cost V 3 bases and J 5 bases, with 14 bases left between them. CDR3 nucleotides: TGTGCCAGCAGCGGGACCACAAGCGTGACTGAAGCTTTCTTT. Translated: CASSGTTSVTEAFF.

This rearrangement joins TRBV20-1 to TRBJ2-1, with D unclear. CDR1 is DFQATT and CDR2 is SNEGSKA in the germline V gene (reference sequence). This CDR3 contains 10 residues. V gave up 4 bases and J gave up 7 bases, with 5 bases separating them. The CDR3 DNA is TGCAGTGCTACCGGGAATGAGCAGTTCTTC. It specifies CSATGNEQFF.

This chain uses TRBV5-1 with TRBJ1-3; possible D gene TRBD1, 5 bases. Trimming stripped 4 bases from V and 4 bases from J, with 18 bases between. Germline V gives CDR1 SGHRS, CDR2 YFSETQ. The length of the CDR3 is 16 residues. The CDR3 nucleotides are TGCGCCAGCAGCCCGAACCGGGGCTCAGGAGGAAACACCATATATTTT. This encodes CASSPNRGSGGNTIYF.

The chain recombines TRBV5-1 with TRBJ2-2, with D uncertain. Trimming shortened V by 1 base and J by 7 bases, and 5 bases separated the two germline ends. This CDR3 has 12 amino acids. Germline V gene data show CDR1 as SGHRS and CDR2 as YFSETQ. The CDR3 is CASSLPGGELFF. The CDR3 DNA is TGCGCCAGCAGCTTGCCGGGCGGGGAGCTGTTTTTT.

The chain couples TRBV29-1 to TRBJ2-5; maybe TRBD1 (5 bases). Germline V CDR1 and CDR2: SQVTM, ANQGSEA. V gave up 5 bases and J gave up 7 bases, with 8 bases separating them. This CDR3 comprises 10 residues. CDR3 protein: CSVLQGTQYF. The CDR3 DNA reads TGCAGCGTTCTTCAGGGGACCCAGTACTTC.

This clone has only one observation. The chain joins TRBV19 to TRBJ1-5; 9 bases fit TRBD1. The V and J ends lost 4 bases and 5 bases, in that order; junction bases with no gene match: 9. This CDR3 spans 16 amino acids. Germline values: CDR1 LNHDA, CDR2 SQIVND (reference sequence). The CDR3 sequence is CASSSHRGRDHQPQHF. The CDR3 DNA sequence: TGTGCCAGTAGTAGCCACAGGGGGCGAGATCATCAGCCCCAGCATTTT.

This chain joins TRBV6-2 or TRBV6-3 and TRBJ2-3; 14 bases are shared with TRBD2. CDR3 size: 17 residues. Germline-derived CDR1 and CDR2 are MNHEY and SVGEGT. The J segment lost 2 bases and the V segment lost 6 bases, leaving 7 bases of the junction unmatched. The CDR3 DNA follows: TGTGCCAGCAGCCCCGGACTAGCGGGAGGCTACACAGATACGCAGTATTTT. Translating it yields CASSPGLAGGYTDTQYF.

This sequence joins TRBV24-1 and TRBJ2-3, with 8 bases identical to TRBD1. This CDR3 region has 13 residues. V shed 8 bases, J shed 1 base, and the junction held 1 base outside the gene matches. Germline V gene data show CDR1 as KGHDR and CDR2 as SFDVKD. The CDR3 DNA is TGTGCCACCAAGGACAGGGGCACAGATACGCAGTATTTT. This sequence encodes CATKDRGTDTQYF.